This T cell receptor (beta chain) is drawn from a study of blood T cell repertoires in COVID-19. Across the whole study: Researchers got acute and convalescent COVID-19 samples from the United States, Italy and Spain. Sources were T cells, B-cell-depleted T cells, or PBMCs; the material itself was cDNA or gDNA.

In the original workflow: Researchers report that nucleated cell counts were estimated from reference gene primer amplification. Sequenced by immunoSEQ multiplex PCR; TCRdb stores in-frame clones only, minus some. V, J and clone size were drawn from that table, and D and trimming were deduced from the DNA. The sample includes approximately 87,000 clones, about 89% seen only once; the top ten take about 14%. This clone was counted only a few times. The CDR3 runs to 14 residues. Germline trimming cut 3 bases from V and 4 bases from J; bases unmatched to any gene: 5. The germline gives CDR1 ENHRY, CDR2 SYGVKD.

The TCR comes from an older man with active or convalescent COVID-19. Material: peripheral blood. V usage is TRBV10-3 and J usage is TRBJ2-7, with TRBD1 matching over 8 bases. The chain's CDR3 is CAISEGTGYYEQYF. For the CDR3, the DNA is TGTGCCATCAGTGAAGGGACAGGTTATTACGAGCAGTACTTC.